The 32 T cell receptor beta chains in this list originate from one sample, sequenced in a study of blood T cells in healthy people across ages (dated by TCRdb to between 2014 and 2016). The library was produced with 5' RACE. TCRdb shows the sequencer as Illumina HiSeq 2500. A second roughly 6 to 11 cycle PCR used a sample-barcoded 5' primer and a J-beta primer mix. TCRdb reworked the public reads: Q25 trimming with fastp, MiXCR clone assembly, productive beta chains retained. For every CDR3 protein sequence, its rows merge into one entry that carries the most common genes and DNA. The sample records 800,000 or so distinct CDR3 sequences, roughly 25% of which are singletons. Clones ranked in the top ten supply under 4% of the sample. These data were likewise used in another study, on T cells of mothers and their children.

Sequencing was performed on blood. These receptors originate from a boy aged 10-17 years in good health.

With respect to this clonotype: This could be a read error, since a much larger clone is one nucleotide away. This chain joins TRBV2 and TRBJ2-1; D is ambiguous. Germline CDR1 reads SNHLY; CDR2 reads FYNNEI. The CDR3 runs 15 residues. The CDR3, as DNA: TGTGCCAGCAGTGTGCAGGTGCTAGGATACACTGAGCAGTTCTTC. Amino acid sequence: CASSVQVLGYTEQFF. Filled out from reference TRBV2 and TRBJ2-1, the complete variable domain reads EPEVTQTPSHQVTQMGQEVILRCVPISNHLYFYWYRQILGQKVEFLVSFYNNEISEKSEIFDDQFSVERPDGSNFTLKIRSTKLEDSAMYFCASSVQVLGYTEQFFGPGTRLTVL.

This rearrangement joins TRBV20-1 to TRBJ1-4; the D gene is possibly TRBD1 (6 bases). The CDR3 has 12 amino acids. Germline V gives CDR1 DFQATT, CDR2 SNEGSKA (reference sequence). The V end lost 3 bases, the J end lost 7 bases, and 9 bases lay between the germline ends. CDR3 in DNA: TGCAGTGCTAGTAGACAGGCTGAAAAACTGTTTTTT. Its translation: CSASRQAEKLFF.

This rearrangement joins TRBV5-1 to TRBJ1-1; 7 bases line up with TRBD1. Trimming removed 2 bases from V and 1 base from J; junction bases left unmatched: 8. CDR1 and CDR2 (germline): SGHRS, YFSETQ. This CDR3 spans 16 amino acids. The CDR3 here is CASSLSRDSPNTEAFF. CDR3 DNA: TGCGCCAGCAGCTTAAGTCGGGACAGTCCGAACACTGAAGCTTTCTTT.

Written as DNA, the CDR3 is TGTGCCAGCAGGCTACAGGGTACCAAAAACATTCAGTACTTC. Protein: CASRLQGTKNIQYF. The gene calls are TRBV28 and TRBJ2-4; tentatively, D is TRBD1 (6 bases). Per the germline V gene, CDR1 is MDHEN and CDR2 is SYDVKM. There are 14 residues in the CDR3. The V end was cut by 6 bases, the J end by 2 bases, with 11 bases between.

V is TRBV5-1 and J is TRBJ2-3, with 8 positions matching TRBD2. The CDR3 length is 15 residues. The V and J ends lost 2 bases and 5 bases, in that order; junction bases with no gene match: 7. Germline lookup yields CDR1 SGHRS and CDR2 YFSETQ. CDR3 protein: CASSFGGAEGDTQYF. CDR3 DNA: TGCGCCAGCAGCTTCGGGGGGGCCGAGGGAGATACGCAGTATTTT.

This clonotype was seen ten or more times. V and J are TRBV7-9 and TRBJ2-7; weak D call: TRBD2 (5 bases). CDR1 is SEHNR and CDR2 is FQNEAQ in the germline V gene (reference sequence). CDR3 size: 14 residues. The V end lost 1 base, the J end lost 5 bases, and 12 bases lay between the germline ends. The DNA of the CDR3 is TGTGCCAGCAGCTTAGTCCGGGGAGCAGACGAGCAGTACTTC. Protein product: CASSLVRGADEQYF.

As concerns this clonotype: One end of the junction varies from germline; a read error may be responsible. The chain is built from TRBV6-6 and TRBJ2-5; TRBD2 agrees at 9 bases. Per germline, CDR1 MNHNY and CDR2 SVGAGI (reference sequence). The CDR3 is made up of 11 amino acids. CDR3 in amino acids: CASGLGTSPFF. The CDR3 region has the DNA TGTGCCAGCGGACTCGGGACTAGCCCGTTCTTC.

CDR3 loop: CASSVAGTGPMNTEAFF. CDR3 nucleotide sequence: TGTGCCAGCAGCGTAGCCGGGACAGGGCCAATGAACACTGAAGCTTTCTTT. The chain recombines TRBV9 with TRBJ1-1; the match to TRBD1 covers 9 bases. The germline V gene encodes CDR1 SGDLS and CDR2 YYNGEE. The CDR3 is 17 residues long. With 0 bases clipped from V and 0 bases from J, the junction kept 6 bases outside the gene matches.

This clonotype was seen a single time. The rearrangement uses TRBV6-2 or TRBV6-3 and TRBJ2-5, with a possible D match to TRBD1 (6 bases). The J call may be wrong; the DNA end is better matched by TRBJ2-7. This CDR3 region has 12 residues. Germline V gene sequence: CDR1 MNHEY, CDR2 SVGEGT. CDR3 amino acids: CASTPDRYEQYF. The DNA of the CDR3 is TGTGCCAGCACTCCGGACAGATACGAGCAGTACTTC.

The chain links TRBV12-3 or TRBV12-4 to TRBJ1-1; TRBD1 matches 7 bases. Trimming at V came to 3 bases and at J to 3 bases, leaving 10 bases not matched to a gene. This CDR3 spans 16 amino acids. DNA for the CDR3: TGTGCCAGCAGTTTTTTACAGGGGAATAAGGACACTGAAGCTTTCTTT. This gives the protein CASSFLQGNKDTEAFF.

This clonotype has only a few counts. The CDR3 loop reads CASSLGGPRFVANVLTF. CDR3 nucleotides: TGTGCCAGCAGCTTAGGGGGGCCCAGATTTGTAGCCAACGTCCTGACTTTC. V and J are TRBV7-2 and TRBJ2-6; a possible D gene is TRBD1 (6 bases). Between the trimmed V and J ends, which lost 1 base and 7 bases, there was a span of 17 bases. The CDR3 extends over 17 amino acids. The germline gives CDR1 SGHTA, CDR2 FQGNSA. The full variable domain, rest sourced from reference TRBV7-2 and TRBJ2-6, is GAGVSQSPSNKVTEKGKDVELRCDPISGHTALYWYRQSLGQGLEFLIYFQGNSAPDKSGLPSDRFSAERTGGSVSTLTIQRTQQEDSAVYLCASSLGGPRFVANVLTFGAGSRLTVL.

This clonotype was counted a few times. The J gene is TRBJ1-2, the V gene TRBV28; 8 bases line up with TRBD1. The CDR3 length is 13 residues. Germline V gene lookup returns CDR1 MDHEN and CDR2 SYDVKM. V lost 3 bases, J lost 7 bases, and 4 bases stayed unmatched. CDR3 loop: CASSFRDRSGYTF. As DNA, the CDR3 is TGTGCCAGCAGTTTTCGGGACAGGTCTGGCTACACCTTC.

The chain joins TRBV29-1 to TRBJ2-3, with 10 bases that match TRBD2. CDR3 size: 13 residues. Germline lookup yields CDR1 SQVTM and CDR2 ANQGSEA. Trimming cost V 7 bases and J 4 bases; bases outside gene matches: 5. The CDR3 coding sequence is TGCAGCGCTAGCGGGAGATTGGCAGATACGCAGTATTTT. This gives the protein CSASGRLADTQYF.

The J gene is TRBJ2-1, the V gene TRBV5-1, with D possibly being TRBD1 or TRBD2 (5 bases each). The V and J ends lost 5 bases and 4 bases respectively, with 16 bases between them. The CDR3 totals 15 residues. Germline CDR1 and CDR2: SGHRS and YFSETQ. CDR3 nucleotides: TGCGCCAGCAGTTCCCGGGGCACACCATACAATGAGCAGTTCTTC. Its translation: CASSSRGTPYNEQFF.

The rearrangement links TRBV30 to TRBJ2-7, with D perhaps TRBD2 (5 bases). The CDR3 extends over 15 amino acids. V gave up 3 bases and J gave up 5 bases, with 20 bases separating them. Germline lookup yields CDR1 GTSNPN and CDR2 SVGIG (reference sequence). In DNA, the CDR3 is TGTGCCTGGAGGCCCCCGACCGGAGGATTCGACGAGCAGTACTTC. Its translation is CAWRPPTGGFDEQYF.

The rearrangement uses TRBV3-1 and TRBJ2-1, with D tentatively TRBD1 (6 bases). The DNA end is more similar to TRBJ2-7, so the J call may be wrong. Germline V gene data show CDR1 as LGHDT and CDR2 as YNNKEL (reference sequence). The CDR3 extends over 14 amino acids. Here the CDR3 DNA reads TGTGCCAGCAGCCACCGGGACACGTTCTACGAGCAGTACTTC. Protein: CASSHRDTFYEQYF.

DNA for the CDR3: TGTGCCAGCAGTGTCAGGGAGGGAGATACGCAGTATTTT. This gives the protein CASSVREGDTQYF. This chain links TRBV6-4 with TRBJ2-3, with 7 bases identical to TRBD2. Germline loops: CDR1 MRHNA, CDR2 SNTAGT. J was trimmed by 5 bases and V by 4 bases; bases with no gene match: 3. This CDR3 comprises 13 residues.

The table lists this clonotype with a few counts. The CDR3 sequence is CASSLGSQWYF. The CDR3, as DNA: TGTGCCAGCAGCTTAGGTTCCCAATGGTACTTC. The chain joins TRBV7-2 to TRBJ2-5; no clear D gene. CDR1 SGHTA and CDR2 FQGNSA come from the germline V gene. CDR3 length: 11 residues. V lost 1 base, J lost 13 bases, and 10 bases lay in between. Looking up the rest from reference TRBV7-2 and TRBJ2-5 gives the full variable domain: GAGVSQSPSNKVTEKGKDVELRCDPISGHTALYWYRQSLGQGLEFLIYFQGNSAPDKSGLPSDRFSAERTGGSVSTLTIQRTQQEDSAVYLCASSLGSQWYFGPGTRLLVL.

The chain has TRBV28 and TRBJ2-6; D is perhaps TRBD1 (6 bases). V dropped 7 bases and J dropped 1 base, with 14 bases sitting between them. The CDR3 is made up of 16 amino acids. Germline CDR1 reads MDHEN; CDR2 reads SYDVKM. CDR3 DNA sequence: TGTGCCAGCAACAACTTGGGGGCGTCTGGGGCCAACGTCCTGACTTTC. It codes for CASNNLGASGANVLTF.

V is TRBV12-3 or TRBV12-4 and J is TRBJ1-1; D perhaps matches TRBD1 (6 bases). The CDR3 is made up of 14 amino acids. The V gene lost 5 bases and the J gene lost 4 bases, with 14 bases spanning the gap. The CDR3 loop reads CASSGQTVGTEAFF. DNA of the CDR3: TGTGCCAGCAGTGGACAGACAGTGGGCACTGAAGCTTTCTTT.

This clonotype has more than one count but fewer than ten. CDR3 amino acids: CASSVDRLTNEQFF. The CDR3 DNA reads TGTGCCAGCAGCGTAGACAGGTTAACCAATGAGCAGTTCTTC. The chain employs TRBV9 and TRBJ2-1; weak D call: TRBD1 (5 bases). Between the trimmed V and J ends, which lost 0 bases and 6 bases, there was a span of 10 bases. This CDR3 region has 14 residues. CDR1 and CDR2 (germline): SGDLS, YYNGEE.

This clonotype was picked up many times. In DNA form, the CDR3 reads TGTGCCAGCAGCCCCCGCGGTGGGGGAGGTGGCTACACCTTC. Its protein is CASSPRGGGGGYTF. V gene TRBV7-9 combines with J gene TRBJ1-2; D might be TRBD1 (5 bases). This CDR3 comprises 14 residues. Trimming pared 5 bases from V and 7 bases from J, leaving 17 bases between. Germline CDR1 is SEHNR and CDR2 is FQNEAQ (reference sequence).

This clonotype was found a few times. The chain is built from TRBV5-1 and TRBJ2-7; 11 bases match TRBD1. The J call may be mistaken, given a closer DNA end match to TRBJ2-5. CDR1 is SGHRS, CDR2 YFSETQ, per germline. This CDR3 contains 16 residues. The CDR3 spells CASSLEGTGGQETQYF. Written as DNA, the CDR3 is TGCGCCAGCAGCTTGGAGGGGACAGGGGGACAAGAGACCCAGTACTTC.

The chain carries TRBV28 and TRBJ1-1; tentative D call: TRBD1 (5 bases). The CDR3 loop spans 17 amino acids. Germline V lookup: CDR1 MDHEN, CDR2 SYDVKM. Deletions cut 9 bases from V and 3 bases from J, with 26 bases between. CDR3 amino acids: CASSPAPNWRGHTEAFF. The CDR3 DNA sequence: TGTGCCAGTAGTCCCGCTCCCAACTGGAGGGGTCACACTGAAGCTTTCTTT.

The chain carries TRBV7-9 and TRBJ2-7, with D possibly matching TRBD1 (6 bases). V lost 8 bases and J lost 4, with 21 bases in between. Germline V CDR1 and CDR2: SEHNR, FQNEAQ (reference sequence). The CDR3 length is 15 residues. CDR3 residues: CASVSLGAGEYEQYF. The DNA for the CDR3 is TGTGCCAGCGTTAGCTTAGGGGCAGGGGAATACGAGCAGTACTTC.

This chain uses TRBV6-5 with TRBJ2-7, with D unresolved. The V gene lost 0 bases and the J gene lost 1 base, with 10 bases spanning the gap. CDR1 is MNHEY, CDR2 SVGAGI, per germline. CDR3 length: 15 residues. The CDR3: CASSYSSGHSYEQYF. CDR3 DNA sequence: TGTGCCAGCAGTTACTCGTCCGGCCATTCCTACGAGCAGTACTTC.

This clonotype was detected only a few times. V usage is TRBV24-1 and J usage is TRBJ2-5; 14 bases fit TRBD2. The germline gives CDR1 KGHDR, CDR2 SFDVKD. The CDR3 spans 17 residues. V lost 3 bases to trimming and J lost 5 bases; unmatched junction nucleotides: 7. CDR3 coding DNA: TGTGCCACCAGTGATCCGGGACTAGCGGGAGTCGGCGAGACCCAGTACTTC. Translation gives CATSDPGLAGVGETQYF.

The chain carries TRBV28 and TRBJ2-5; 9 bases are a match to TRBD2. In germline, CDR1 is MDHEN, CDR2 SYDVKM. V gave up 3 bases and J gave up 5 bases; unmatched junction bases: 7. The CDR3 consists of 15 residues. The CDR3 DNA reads TGTGCCAGCAGTTTGCCTAGCGGGGAGAGCGAGACCCAGTACTTC. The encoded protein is CASSLPSGESETQYF.

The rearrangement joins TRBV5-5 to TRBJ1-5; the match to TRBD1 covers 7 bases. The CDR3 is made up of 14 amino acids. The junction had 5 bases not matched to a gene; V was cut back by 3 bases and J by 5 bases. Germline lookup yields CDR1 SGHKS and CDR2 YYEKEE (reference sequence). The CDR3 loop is CASSWGQPHQPQHF. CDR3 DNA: TGTGCCAGCAGCTGGGGACAGCCCCATCAGCCCCAGCATTTT.

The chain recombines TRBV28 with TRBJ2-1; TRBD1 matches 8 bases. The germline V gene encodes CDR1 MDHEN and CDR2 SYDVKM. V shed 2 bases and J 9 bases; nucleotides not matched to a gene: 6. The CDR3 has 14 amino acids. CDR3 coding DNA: TGTGCCAGCAGTTTACCCGGACAGGGCGGTGAGCAGTTCTTC. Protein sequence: CASSLPGQGGEQFF.

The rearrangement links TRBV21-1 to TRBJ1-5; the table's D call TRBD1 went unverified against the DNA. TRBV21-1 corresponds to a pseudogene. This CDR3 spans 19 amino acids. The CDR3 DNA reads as TGTGCCAGCAGCACACTATTGGACAGCCGACGTCCCCCAAATCAGCCCCAGCATTTT. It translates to CASSTLLDSRRPPNQPQHF.

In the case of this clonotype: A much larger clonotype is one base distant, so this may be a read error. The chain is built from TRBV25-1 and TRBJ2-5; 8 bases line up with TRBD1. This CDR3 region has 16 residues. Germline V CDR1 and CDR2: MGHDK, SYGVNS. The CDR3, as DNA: TGTGCCAGCAGTGAACGACCACAGGGGGAGGTAAATGAGCAGCTCTTC. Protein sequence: CASSERPQGEVNEQLF.